Presented here are 5 T cell receptor beta chains from one specimen sequenced in a study of blood T cell repertoires in COVID-19. Data came from immunoSEQ multiplex PCR; TCRdb stores just in-frame clones and leaves some out. Here the sample spans roughly 140,000 clones, 80% to 90% being singletons. The sequenced sample consisted of peripheral blood. Receptors originate from a human donor in a cohort sampled during active COVID-19.

This chain connects TRBV4-3 to TRBJ1-6, with TRBD1 identical over 10 bases. Germline V CDR1 and CDR2: LGHNA, YSLEER. With V trimmed by 4 bases and J by 9 bases, 6 bases remained unmatched. The CDR3 is 15 residues long. DNA for the CDR3: TGCGCCAGCAGCCCAACCGGGACAGGGGCTTCACCCCTCCACTTT. This codes for CASSPTGTGASPLHF.

J is TRBJ2-5 and V is TRBV2; 10 bases fit TRBD2. CDR3 size: 14 residues. V lost 6 bases to trimming and J lost 5 bases; unmatched junction nucleotides: 6. Germline CDR1 reads SNHLY; CDR2 reads FYNNEI. CDR3 sequence (DNA): TGTGCCAGCAGAAGCGGGGGGGCCGGGGAGACCCAGTACTTC. This encodes CASRSGGAGETQYF.

The rearrangement joins TRBV11-2 to TRBJ1-2, with TRBD1 matching over 8 bases. This CDR3 region has 13 residues. J gave up 8 bases and V 3 bases, and 5 bases lay outside the gene matches. Germline V gene data show CDR1 as SGHAT and CDR2 as FQNNGV. The CDR3 is CASSFPGGQGYTF. CDR3 bases: TGTGCCAGCAGCTTTCCAGGGGGCCAGGGCTACACCTTC.

V and J are TRBV5-8 and TRBJ2-2; tentative D call: TRBD1 (6 bases). This CDR3 comprises 16 residues. Germline values: CDR1 SGHTS, CDR2 YDEGEE. Trimming left V 3 bases short and J 2 bases short, with 14 bases between. This CDR3 reads CASSWGPGLNTGELFF. As DNA, the CDR3 is TGTGCCAGCAGCTGGGGGCCGGGGCTTAACACCGGGGAGCTGTTTTTT.

This clone came up a few times. This chain joins TRBV5-1 and TRBJ2-1; TRBD2 agrees at 7 bases. This CDR3 region has 16 residues. V trimming: 6 bases; J trimming: 0 bases; junction bases outside the gene matches: 9. Germline CDR1 and CDR2: SGHRS and YFSETQ. CDR3 amino acids: CASNPQSGVSYNEQFF. The CDR3 DNA follows: TGCGCCAGCAACCCACAGAGCGGGGTCTCCTACAATGAGCAGTTCTTC.